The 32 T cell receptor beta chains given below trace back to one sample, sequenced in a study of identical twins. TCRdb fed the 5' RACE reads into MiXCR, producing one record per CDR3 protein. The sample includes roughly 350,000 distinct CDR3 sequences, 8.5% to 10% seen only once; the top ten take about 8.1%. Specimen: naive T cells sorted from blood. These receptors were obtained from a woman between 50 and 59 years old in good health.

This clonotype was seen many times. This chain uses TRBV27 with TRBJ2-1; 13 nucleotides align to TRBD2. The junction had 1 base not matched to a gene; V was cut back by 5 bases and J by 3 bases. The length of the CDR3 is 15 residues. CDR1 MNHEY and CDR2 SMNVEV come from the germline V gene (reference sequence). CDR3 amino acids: CASSRLAGGYNEQFF. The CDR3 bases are TGTGCCAGCAGTAGACTAGCGGGAGGCTACAATGAGCAGTTCTTC.

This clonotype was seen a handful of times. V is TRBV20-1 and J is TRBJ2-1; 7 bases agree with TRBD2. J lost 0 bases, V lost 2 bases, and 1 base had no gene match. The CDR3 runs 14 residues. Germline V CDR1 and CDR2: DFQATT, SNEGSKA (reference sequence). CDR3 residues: CSARREGSYNEQFF. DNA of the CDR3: TGCAGTGCTAGAAGGGAGGGCTCCTACAATGAGCAGTTCTTC.

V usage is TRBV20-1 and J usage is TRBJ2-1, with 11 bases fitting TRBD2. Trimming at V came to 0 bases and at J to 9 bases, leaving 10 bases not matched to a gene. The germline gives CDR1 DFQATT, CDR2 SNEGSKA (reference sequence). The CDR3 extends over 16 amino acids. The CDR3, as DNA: TGCAGTGCTAGAGATAGCGGGAGGGCCGTTGGCGGTGAGCAGTTCTTC. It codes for CSARDSGRAVGGEQFF.

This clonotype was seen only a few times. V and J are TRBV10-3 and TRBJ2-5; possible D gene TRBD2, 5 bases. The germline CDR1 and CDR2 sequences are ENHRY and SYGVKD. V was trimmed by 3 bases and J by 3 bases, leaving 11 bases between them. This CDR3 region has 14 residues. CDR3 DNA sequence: TGTGCCATCAGTGAAATATTGGGAGAAGAGACCCAGTACTTC. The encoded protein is CAISEILGEETQYF.

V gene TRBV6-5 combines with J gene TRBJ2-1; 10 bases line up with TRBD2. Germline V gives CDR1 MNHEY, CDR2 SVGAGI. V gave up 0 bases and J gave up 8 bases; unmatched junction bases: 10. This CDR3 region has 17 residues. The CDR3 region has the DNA TGTGCCAGCAGTTACTCGAGGACTAGCGGAAGAAGGGATGAGCAGTTCTTC. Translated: CASSYSRTSGRRDEQFF.

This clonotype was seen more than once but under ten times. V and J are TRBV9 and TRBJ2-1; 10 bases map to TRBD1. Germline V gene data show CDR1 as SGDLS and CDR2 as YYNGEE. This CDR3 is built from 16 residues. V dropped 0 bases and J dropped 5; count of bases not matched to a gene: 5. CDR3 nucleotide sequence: TGTGCCAGCAGCGTAGGAAGGACAGGGGGTAACAATGAGCAGTTCTTC. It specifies CASSVGRTGGNNEQFF.

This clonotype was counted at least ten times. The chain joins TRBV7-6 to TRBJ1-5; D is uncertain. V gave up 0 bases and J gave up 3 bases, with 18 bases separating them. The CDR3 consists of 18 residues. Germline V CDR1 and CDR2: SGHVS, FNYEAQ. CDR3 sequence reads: CASSLAPGGSRDNQPQHF. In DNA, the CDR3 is TGTGCCAGCAGCTTAGCCCCCGGCGGGAGCCGGGACAATCAGCCCCAGCATTTT.

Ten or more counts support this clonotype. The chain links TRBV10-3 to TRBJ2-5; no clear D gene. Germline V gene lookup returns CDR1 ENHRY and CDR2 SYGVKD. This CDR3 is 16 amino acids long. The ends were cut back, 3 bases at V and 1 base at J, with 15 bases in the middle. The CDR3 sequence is CAISDPLMGLQETQYF. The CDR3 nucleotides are TGTGCCATCAGTGATCCCTTAATGGGTCTCCAAGAGACCCAGTACTTC.

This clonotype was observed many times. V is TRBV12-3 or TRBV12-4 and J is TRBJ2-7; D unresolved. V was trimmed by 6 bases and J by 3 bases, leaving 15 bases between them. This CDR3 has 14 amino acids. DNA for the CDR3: TGTGCCAGCAGACAAGGAGCGAGAAACTACGAGCAGTACTTC. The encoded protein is CASRQGARNYEQYF.

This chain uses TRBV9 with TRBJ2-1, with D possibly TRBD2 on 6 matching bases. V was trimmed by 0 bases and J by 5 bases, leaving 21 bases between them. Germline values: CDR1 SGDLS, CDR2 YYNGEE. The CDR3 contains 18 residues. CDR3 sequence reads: CASSVAVMGPGGHNEQFF. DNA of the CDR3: TGTGCCAGCAGCGTAGCGGTGATGGGGCCAGGAGGGCACAATGAGCAGTTCTTC.

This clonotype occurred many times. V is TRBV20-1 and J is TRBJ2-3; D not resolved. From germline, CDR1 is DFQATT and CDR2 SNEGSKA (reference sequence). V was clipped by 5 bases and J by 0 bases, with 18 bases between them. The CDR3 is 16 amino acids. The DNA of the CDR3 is TGCAGTGCTTCATCAAACCTAGGGTTAAGCACAGATACGCAGTATTTT. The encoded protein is CSASSNLGLSTDTQYF.

CDR3 region: CASSFPRAGGAYEQYF. The CDR3, as DNA: TGTGCCAGCAGCTTTCCCCGAGCGGGAGGCGCCTACGAGCAGTACTTC. The V call is TRBV12-3 or TRBV12-4, the J call TRBJ2-7, with 9 positions matching TRBD2. J lost 2 bases, V lost 6 bases, and 11 bases had no gene match. This CDR3 is built from 16 residues.

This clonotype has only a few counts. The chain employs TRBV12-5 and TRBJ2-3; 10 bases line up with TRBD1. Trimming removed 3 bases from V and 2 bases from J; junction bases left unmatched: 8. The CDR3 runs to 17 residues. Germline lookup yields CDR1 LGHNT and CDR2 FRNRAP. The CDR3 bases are TGTGCTAGTGGTTTTTCCCGACAGGGGGCCAACACAGATACGCAGTATTTT. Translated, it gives CASGFSRQGANTDTQYF.

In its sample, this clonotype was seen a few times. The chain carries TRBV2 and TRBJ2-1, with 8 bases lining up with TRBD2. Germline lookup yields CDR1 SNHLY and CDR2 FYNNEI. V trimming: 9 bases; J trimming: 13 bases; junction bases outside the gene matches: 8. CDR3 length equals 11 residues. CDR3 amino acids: CASLLSGKQFF. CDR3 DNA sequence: TGTGCCAGTCTCCTTAGCGGGAAACAGTTCTTC.

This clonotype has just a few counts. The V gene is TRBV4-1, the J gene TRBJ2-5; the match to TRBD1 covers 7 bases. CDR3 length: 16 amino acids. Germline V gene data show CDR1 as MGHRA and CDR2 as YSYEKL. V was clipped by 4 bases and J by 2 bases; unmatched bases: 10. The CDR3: CASSPLDGRGQETQYF. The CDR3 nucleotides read TGCGCCAGCAGCCCCCTCGATGGCAGGGGGCAAGAGACCCAGTACTTC.

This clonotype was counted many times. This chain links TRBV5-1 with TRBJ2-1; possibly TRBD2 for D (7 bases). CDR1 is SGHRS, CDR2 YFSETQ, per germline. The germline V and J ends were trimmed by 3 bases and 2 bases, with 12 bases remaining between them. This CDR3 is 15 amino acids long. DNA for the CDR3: TGCGCCAGCAGCTATGGGGGGGGCCCCTACAATGAGCAGTTCTTC. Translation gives CASSYGGGPYNEQFF.

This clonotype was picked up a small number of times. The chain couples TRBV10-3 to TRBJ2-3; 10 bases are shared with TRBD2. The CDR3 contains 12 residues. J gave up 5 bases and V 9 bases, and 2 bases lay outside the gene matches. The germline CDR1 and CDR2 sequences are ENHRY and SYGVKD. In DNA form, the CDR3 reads TGTGCCATTTTAGCGGGAGGAGATACGCAGTATTTT. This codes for CAILAGGDTQYF.

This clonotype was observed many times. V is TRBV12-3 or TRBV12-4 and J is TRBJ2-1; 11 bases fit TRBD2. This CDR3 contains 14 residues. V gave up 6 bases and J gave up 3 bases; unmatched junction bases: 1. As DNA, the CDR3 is TGTGCCAGCAGGGGACTAGCGGACTACAATGAGCAGTTCTTC. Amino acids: CASRGLADYNEQFF.

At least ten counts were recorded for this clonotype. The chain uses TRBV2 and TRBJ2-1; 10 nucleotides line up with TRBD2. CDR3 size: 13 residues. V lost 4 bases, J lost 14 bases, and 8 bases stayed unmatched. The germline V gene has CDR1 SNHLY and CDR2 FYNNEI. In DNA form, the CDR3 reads TGTGCCAGCAGTGCTCTAGCGGGAGAAGCGGAGTTCTTC. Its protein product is CASSALAGEAEFF.

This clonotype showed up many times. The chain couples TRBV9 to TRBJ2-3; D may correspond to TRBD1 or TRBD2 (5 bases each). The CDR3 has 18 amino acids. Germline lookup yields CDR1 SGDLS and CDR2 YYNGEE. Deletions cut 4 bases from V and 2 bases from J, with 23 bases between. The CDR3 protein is CASSSPPGTVEYTDTQYF. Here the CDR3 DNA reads TGTGCCAGCAGCTCCCCCCCCGGGACCGTTGAATACACAGATACGCAGTATTTT.

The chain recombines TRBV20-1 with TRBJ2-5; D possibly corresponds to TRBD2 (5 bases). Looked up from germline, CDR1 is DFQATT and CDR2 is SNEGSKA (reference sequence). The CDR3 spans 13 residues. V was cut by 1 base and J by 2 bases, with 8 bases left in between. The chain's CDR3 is CSARAPGQETQYF. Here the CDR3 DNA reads TGCAGTGCTAGAGCCCCGGGGCAAGAGACCCAGTACTTC.

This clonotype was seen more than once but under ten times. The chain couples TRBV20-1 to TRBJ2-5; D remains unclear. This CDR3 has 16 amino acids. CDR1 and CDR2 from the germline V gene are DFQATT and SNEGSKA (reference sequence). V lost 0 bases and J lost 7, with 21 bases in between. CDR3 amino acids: CSARDLIRALLGTQYF. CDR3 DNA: TGCAGTGCTAGAGATCTTATTCGGGCCCTATTAGGGACCCAGTACTTC.

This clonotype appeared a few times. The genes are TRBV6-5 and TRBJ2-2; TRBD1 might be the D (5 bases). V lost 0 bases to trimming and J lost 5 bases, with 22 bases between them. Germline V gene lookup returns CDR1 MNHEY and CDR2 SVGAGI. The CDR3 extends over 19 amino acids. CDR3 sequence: CASSYSLVSVRGGTGELFF. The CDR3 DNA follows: TGTGCCAGCAGTTACTCGTTGGTCAGTGTTAGGGGCGGAACCGGGGAGCTGTTTTTT.

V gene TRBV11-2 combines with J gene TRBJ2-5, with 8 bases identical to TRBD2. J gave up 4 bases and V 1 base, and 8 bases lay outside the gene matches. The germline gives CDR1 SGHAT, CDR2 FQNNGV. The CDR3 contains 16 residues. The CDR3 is CASSLGASGRPETQYF. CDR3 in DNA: TGTGCCAGCAGCTTAGGGGCGAGCGGGAGACCAGAGACCCAGTACTTC.

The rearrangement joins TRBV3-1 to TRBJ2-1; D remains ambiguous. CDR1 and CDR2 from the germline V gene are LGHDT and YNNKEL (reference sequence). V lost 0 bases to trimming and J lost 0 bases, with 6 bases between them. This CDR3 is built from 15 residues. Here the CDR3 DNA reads TGTGCCAGCAGCCAAGATGGGGACTCCTACAATGAGCAGTTCTTC. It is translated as CASSQDGDSYNEQFF.

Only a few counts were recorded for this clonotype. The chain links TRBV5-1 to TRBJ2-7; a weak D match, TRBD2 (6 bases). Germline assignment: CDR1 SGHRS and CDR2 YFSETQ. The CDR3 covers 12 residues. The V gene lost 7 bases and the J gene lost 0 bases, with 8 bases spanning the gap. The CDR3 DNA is TGCGCCAGCCGACTAGACTCCTACGAGCAGTACTTC. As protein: CASRLDSYEQYF.

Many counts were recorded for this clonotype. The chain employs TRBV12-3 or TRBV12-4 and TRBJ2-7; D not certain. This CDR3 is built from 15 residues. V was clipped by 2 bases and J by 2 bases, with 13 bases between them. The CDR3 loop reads CASSLYRLNAYEQYF. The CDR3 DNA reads TGTGCCAGCAGTTTATATAGGCTAAACGCCTACGAGCAGTACTTC.

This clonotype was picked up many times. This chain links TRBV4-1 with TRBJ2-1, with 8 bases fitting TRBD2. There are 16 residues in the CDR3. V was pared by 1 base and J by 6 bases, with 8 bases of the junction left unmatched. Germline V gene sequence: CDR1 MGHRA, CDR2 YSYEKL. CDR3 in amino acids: CASSQGGGQGSNEQFF. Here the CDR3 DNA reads TGCGCCAGCAGCCAAGGCGGGGGGCAAGGGAGCAATGAGCAGTTCTTC.

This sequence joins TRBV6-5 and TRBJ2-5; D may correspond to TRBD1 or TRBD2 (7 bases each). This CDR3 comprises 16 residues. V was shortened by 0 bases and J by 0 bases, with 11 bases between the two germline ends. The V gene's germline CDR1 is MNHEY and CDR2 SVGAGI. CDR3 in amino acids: CASSYSPGGDQETQYF. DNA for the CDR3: TGTGCCAGCAGTTACTCTCCAGGGGGGGACCAAGAGACCCAGTACTTC.

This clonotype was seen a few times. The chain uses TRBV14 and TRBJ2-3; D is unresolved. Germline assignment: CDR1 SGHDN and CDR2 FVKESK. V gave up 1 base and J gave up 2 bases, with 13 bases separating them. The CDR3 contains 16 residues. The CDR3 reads CASSQVVPLHTDTQYF. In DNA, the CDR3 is TGTGCCAGCAGCCAAGTCGTTCCTTTGCACACAGATACGCAGTATTTT.

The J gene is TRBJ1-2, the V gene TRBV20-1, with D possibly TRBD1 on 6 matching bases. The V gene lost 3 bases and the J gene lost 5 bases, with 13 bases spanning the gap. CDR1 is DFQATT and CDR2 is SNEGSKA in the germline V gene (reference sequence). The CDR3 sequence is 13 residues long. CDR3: CSARGTNRYGYTF. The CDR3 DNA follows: TGCAGTGCTAGGGGGACAAACAGATATGGCTACACCTTC.

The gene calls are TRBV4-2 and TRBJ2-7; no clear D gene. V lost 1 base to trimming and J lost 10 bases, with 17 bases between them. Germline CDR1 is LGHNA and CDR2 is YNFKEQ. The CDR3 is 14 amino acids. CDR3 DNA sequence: TGTGCCAGCAGCCAAGCGAGCTTCGACCCCATCCAGTACTTC. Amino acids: CASSQASFDPIQYF.